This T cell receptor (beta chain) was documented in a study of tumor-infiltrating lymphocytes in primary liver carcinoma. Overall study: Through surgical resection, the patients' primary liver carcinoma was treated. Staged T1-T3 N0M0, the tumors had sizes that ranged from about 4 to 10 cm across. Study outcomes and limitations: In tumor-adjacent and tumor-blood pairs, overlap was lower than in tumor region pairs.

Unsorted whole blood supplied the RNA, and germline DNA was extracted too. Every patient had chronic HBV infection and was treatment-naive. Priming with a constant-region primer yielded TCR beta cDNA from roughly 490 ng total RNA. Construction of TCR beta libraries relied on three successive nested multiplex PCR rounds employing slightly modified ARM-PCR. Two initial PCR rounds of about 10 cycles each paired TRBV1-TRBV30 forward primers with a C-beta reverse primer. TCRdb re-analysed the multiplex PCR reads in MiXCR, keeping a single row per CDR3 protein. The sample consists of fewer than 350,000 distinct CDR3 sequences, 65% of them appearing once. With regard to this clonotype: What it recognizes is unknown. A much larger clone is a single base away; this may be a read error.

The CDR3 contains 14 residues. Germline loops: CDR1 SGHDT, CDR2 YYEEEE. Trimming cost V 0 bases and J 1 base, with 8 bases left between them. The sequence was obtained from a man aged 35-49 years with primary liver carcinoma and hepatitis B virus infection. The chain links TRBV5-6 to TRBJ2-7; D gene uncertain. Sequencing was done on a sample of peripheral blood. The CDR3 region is CASSLVASSYEQYF. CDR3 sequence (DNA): TGTGCCAGCAGCTTGGTGGCTAGTTCCTACGAGCAGTACTTC.